This T cell receptor beta chain was profiled in a study of CD8 T cells in Susac syndrome. A quantity of 0.5 to 1 ug RNA underwent reverse transcription using random hexamers. Multiplex immunoSEQ PCR targeted 54 Vbeta and 13 Jbeta TCR beta segments. TCRdb recomputed calls from the immunoSEQ multiplex PCR reads with MiXCR, one row per CDR3 protein. Of fewer than 200,000 distinct CDR3 sequences listed, roughly 90% are singletons. The V and J ends lost 4 bases and 6 bases, in that order; junction bases with no gene match: 14. Germline loops: CDR1 KGHDR, CDR2 SFDVKD. CDR3 length equals 17 residues. CD8+ and CD4+ T cells from blood underwent TCR beta sequencing. Patients with Susac syndrome met the recently defined diagnostic criteria for definite or probable disease.

Sequenced input: CD4+ T cells from PBMCs. The source is a human donor with Susac syndrome. The chain joins TRBV24-1 to TRBJ1-5, with 7 bases fitting TRBD1. CDR3 bases: TGTGCCACCAGTGACTCTAACAGGGGTAGTGTTGGTCAGCCCCAGCATTTT. Translating gives CATSDSNRGSVGQPQHF.